This paragraph covers one TCR beta chain sequence. The antigen this receptor binds is unknown. The input lacks base qualities; no much larger clone sits a single base away. The CDR3 numbers 12 residues from cysteine through phenylalanine. Just CDR3 DNA is preserved here, 36 bases in frame from base 1. Sequences SQVTM (CDR1) and ANQGSEA (CDR2) are obtained from the germline V gene. Relative to germline, V is missing 4 bases and J is missing 9 bases, with 5 bases of the junction outside any gene match. This sample is drawn from a study of cytotoxic CD8 clonotypes in ibrutinib-treated CLL (dated by TCRdb to the early 2020s). Regarding the research as a whole: In this cohort, some 16 patients were treatment-naive and fewer than 13 were relapsed/refractory, while some 17 had unmutated IGHV. Responses were partial in some 24 patients and complete in 2; after median around 68 months follow-up, roughly 14 stayed in remission and around 12 progressed. All remission and progressive disease samples were collected while patients were still receiving ibrutinib. Longitudinal samples were available for about 30% of the roughly 86 trial participants. On average, each sample yielded around 250,000 productive templates and over 90,000 productive rearrangements. Cryopreserved peripheral blood mononuclear cells were obtained before treatment, at response, and at either sustained remission or disease progression. Response samples were taken after a median of approximately 12 months on treatment, ranging from about 6 to 36 months. Overall study outcomes, separate from this receptor: Baseline clonality exceeded that of age-matched healthy donors and correlated strongly with circulating CD8+ T-cell counts. Lymph node repertoires were not examined, and the timing of sampling was not matched between patients in sustained remission and those whose disease progressed. At ibrutinib response clonality went up, during sustained remission it held steady, and at progression it dropped back toward baseline. Public clonotypes were rare and either contracted or stayed stable during treatment, and the rise in clonality at ibrutinib response reflected the expansion of private clonotypes.

The time point label corresponds to: about 11 months on ibrutinib. For TCR beta library preparation, approximately 1.9 micrograms of genomic DNA was extracted from cryopreserved PBMCs. Longitudinal blood samples from CLL patients on ibrutinib monotherapy underwent high-throughput TCR beta sequencing. Patients were enrolled in a phase 2 open-label single-center ibrutinib monotherapy trial. The goal of deep resolution MiSeq sequencing was a depth between 1 in 1 million and 1 in 200,000 T cells, and coverage averaged 10x per clonotype. TCR beta libraries were generated with the immunoSEQ hsTCRB Kit. From the authors' description of their analysis: The data were analyzed with ImmunoSEQ Analyzer and ImmunoSEQ Data Assistant, and V, D and J gene assignments followed IMGT definitions. Clonality, with values ranging from 0 to 1, was calculated as one minus the normalized Shannon entropy of productive rearrangement frequencies. Only overrepresented clonotypes making up at least 0.05% of each patient's repertoire were included in the public clonotype analysis. Repertoires from 10 to 15 age-matched healthy donors in immuneACCESS were used as clonality controls. In its TCRdb copy, this immuneACCESS table keeps in-frame sequences only and misses some clones. Where compared with another copy, unresolved V genes explain less than half of these, and the others have no known cause. Clonal size and the V and J genes are those of that table, whereas D and trimming came from the DNA. The sample includes 120,000 to 150,000 clones, with around three quarters observed a single time. The ten largest account for 28% of the sample.

The chain couples TRBV29-1 to TRBJ2-1; 8 junctional bases match TRBD1. The sequence was obtained from a human donor with chronic lymphocytic leukemia. The source material was PBMCs, sampled after 12 months of ibrutinib treatment. The CDR3 amino acid sequence is: CSVGGQVGEQFF. DNA sequence: TGCAGCGTTGGGGGACAGGTGGGTGAGCAGTTCTTC.